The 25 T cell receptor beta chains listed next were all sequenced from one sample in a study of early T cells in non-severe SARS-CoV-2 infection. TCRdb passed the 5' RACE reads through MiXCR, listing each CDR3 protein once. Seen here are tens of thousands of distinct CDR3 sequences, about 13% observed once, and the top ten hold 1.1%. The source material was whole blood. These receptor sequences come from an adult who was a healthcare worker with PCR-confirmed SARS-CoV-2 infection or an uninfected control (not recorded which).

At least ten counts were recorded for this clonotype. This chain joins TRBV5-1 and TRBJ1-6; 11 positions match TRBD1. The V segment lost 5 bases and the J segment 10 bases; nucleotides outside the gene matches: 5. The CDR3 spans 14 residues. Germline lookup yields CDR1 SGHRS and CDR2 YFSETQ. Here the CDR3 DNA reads TGCGCCAGCAGACCGGGACAGGGGGAATCACCCCTCCACTTT. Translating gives CASRPGQGESPLHF.

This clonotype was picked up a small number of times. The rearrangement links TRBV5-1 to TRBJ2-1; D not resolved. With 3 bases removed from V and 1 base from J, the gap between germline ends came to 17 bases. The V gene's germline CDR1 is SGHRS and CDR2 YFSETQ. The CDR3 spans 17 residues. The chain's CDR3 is CASSSAYRIISYNEQFF. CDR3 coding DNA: TGCGCCAGCAGCTCGGCTTATAGGATTATATCCTACAATGAGCAGTTCTTC.

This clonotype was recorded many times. CDR3 coding DNA: TGTGCCAGCAGCTTAGATTCGGGGGCTAGCCGGTCCTACAATGAGCAGTTCTTC. Translated: CASSLDSGASRSYNEQFF. The chain uses TRBV11-2 and TRBJ2-1; either TRBD1 or TRBD2 may supply D (6 bases each). Germline V gene sequence: CDR1 SGHAT, CDR2 FQNNGV. The CDR3 runs to 18 residues. Trimming stripped 0 bases from V and 1 base from J, with 16 bases between. Drawing the rest from reference TRBV11-2 and TRBJ2-1, the complete variable domain is EAGVAQSPRYKIIEKRQSVAFWCNPISGHATLYWYQQILGQGPKLLIQFQNNGVVDDSQLPKDRFSAERLKGVDSTLKIQPAKLEDSAVYLCASSLDSGASRSYNEQFFGPGTRLTVL.

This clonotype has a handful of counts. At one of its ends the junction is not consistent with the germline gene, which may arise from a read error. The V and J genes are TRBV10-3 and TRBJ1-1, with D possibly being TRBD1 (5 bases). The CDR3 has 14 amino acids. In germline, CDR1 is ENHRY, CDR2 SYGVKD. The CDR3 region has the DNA TGTGCCATGAGTGGGGCAGGCGATAACACTGAAGCTTTCTTT. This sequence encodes CAMSGAGDNTEAFF.

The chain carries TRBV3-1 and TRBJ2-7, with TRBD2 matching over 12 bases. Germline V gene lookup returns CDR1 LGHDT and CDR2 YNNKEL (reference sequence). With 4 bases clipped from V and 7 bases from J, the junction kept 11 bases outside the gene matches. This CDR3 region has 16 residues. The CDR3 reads CASSRGASGRAGEQYF. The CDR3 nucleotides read TGTGCCAGCAGCCGAGGTGCTAGCGGGAGGGCCGGTGAGCAGTACTTC.

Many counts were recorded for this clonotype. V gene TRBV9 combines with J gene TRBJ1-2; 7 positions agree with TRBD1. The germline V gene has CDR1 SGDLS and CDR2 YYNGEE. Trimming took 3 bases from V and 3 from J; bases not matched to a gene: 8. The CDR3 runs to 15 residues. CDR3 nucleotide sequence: TGTGCCAGCAGCGCGGGACAGACTCTTTACTATGGCTACACCTTC. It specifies CASSAGQTLYYGYTF.

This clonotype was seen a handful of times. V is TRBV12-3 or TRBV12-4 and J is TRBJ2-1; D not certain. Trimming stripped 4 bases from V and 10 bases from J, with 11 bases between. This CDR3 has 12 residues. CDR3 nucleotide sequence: TGTGCCAGCAGTTCCATCGTAGGGGAGCAGTTCTTC. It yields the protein CASSSIVGEQFF.

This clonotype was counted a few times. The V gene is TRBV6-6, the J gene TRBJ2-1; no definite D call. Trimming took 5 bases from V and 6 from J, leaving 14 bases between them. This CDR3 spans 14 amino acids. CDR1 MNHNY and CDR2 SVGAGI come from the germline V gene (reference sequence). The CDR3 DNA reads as TGTGCCAGCAGTACACAACCCCGAGCCAATGAGCAGTTCTTC. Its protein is CASSTQPRANEQFF.

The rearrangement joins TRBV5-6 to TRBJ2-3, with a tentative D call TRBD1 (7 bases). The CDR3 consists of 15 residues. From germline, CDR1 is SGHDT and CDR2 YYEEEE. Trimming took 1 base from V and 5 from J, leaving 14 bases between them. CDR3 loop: CASSLFGQGGDTQYF. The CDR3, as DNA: TGTGCCAGCAGCTTGTTTGGGCAGGGGGGAGATACGCAGTATTTT.

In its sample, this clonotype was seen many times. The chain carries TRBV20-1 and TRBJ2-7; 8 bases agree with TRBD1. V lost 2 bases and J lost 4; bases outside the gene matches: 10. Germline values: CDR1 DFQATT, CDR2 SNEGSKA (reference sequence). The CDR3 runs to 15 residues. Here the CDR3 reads CSARRAGGALYEQYF. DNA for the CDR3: TGCAGTGCTAGACGCGCAGGGGGCGCTCTTTACGAGCAGTACTTC.

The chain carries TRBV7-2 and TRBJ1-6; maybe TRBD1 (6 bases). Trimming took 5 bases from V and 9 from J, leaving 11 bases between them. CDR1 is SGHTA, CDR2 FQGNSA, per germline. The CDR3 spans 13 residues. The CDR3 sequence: CASSPGQSSPLHF. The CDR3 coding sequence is TGTGCCAGCAGCCCCGGACAGAGTTCACCCCTCCACTTT.

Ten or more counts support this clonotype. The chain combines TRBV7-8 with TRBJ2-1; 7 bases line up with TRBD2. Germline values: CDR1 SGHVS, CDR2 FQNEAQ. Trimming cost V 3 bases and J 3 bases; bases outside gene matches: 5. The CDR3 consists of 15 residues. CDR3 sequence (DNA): TGTGCCAGCAGCTTGAGCGGGGCCTACTACAATGAGCAGTTCTTC. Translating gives CASSLSGAYYNEQFF.

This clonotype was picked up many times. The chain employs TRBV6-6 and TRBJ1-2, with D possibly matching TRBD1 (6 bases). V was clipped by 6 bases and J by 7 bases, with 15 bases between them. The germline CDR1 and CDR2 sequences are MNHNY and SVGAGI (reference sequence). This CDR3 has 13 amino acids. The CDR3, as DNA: TGTGCCAGCAGCCCTGGGGACACCGGTGGCTACACCTTC. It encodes CASSPGDTGGYTF.

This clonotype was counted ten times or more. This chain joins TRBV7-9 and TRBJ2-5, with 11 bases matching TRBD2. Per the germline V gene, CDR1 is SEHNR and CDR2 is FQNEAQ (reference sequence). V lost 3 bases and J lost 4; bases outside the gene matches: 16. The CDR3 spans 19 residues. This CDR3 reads CASSFYRSSGRRGRETQYF. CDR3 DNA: TGTGCCAGCAGCTTCTACCGGTCTAGCGGGAGGAGGGGGAGAGAGACCCAGTACTTC.

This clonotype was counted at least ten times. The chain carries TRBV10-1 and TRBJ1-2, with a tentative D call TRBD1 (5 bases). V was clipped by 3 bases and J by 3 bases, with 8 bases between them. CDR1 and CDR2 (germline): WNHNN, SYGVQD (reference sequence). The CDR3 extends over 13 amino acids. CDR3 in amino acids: CASSDRADYGYTF. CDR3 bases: TGCGCCAGCAGTGACAGGGCGGACTATGGCTACACCTTC.

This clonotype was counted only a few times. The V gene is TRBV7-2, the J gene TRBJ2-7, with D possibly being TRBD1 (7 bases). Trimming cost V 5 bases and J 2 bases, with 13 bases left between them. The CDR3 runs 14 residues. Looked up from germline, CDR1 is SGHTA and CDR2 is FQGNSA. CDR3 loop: CASSRGTDTYEQYF. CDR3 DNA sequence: TGTGCCAGCAGCCGCGGGACAGACACCTACGAGCAGTACTTC.

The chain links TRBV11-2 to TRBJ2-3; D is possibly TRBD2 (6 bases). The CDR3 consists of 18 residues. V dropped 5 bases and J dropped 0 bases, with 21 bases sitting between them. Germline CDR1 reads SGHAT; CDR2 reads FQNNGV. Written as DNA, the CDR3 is TGTGCCAGCAGCAGGCCCGCGGGACGCAGACAAAGCACAGATACGCAGTATTTT. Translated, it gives CASSRPAGRRQSTDTQYF.

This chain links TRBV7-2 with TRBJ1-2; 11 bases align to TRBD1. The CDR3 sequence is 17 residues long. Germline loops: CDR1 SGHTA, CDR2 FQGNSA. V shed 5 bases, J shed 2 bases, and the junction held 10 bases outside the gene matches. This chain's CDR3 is CASSNRDRGAWNYGYTF. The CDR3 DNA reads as TGTGCCAGCAGCAACCGGGACAGGGGGGCCTGGAACTATGGCTACACCTTC.

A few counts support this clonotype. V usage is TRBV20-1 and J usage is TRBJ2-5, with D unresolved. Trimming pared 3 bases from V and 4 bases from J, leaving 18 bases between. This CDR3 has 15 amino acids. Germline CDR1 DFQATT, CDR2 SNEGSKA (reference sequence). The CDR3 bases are TGCAGTGCTAGGGTTTTTGGCGGCGACGGAGAGACCCAGTACTTC. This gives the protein CSARVFGGDGETQYF.

Written as DNA, the CDR3 is TGTGCCAGCTCCGGGACAGTTAACACTGAAGCTTTCTTT. Protein product: CASSGTVNTEAFF. The V call is TRBV25-1, the J call TRBJ1-1, with TRBD1 identical over 7 bases. V was clipped by 8 bases and J by 2 bases; unmatched bases: 5. This CDR3 contains 13 residues. Looked up from germline, CDR1 is MGHDK and CDR2 is SYGVNS.

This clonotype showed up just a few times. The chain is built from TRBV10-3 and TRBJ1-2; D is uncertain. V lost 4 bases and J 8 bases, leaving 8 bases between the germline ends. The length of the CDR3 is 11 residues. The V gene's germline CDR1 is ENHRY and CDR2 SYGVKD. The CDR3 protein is CAISATYGYTF. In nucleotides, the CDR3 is TGTGCCATCAGTGCGACATACGGCTACACCTTC.

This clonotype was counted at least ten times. The CDR3 sequence: CSADLLSYEQYF. In DNA, the CDR3 is TGCAGTGCTGACTTACTCTCCTACGAGCAGTACTTC. The gene calls are TRBV20-1 and TRBJ2-7; D is ambiguous. CDR3 length: 12 residues. Germline CDR1 DFQATT, CDR2 SNEGSKA (reference sequence). Between the trimmed V and J ends, which lost 5 bases and 0 bases, there was a span of 8 bases.

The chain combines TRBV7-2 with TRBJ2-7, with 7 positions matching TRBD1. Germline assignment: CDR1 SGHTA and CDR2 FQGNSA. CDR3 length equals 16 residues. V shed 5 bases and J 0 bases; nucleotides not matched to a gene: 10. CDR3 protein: CASSPRTGFYSYEQYF. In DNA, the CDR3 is TGTGCCAGCAGCCCGCGGACAGGCTTCTACTCCTACGAGCAGTACTTC. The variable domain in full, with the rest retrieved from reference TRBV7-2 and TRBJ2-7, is GAGVSQSPSNKVTEKGKDVELRCDPISGHTALYWYRQSLGQGLEFLIYFQGNSAPDKSGLPSDRFSAERTGGSVSTLTIQRTQQEDSAVYLCASSPRTGFYSYEQYFGPGTRLTVT.

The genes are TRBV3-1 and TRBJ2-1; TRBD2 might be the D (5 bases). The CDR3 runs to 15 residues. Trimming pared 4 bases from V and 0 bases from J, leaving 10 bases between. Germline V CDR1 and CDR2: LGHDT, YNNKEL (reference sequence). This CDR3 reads CASSLAPSSYNEQFF. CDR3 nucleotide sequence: TGTGCCAGCAGCCTAGCGCCGAGCTCCTACAATGAGCAGTTCTTC.

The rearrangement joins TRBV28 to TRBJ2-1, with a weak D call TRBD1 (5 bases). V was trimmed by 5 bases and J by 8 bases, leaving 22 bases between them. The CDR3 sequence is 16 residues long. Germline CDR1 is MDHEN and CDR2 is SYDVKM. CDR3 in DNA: TGTGCCAGCAGTCTGGGGCGGCGGACCCCCGATGATGAGCAGTTCTTC. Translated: CASSLGRRTPDDEQFF. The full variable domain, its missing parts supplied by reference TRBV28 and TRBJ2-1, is DVKVTQSSRYLVKRTGEKVFLECVQDMDHENMFWYRQDPGLGLRLIYFSYDVKMKEKGDIPEGYSVSREKKERFSLILESASTNQTSMYLCASSLGRRTPDDEQFFGPGTRLTVL.